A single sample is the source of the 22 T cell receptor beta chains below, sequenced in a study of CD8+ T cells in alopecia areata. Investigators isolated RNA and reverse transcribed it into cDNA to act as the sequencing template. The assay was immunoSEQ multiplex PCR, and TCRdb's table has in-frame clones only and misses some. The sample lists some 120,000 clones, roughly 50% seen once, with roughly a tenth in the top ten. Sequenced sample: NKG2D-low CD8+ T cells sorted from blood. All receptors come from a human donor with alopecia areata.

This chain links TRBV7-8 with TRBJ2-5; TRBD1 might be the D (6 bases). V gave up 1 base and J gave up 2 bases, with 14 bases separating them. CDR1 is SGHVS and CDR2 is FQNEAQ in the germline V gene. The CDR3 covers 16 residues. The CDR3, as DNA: TGTGCCAGCAGCTTAGAGGCAGGGGCTTTGCAAGAGACCCAGTACTTC. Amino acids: CASSLEAGALQETQYF.

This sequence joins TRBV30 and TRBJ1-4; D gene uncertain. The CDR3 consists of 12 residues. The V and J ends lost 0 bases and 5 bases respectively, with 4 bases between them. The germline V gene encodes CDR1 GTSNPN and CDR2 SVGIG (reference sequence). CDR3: CAWSVSNEKLFF. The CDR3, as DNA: TGTGCCTGGAGTGTGTCCAATGAAAAACTGTTTTTT.

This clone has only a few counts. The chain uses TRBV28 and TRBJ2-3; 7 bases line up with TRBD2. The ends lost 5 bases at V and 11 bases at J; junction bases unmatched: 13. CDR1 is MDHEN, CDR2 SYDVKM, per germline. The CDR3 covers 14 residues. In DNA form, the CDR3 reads TGTGCCAGCAGTCCAGGGAGGGAGGGCTCTCAGCAGTATTTT. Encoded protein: CASSPGREGSQQYF.

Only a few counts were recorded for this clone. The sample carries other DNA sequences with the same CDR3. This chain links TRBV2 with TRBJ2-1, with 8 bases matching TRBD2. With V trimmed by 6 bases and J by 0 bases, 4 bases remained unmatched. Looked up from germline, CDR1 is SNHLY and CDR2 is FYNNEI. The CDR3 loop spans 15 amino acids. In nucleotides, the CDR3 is TGTGCCAGCAGGTTAGCGGGGAGCTCCTACAATGAGCAGTTCTTC. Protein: CASRLAGSSYNEQFF. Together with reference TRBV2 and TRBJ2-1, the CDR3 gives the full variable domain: EPEVTQTPSHQVTQMGQEVILRCVPISNHLYFYWYRQILGQKVEFLVSFYNNEISEKSEIFDDQFSVERPDGSNFTLKIRSTKLEDSAMYFCASRLAGSSYNEQFFGPGTRLTVL.

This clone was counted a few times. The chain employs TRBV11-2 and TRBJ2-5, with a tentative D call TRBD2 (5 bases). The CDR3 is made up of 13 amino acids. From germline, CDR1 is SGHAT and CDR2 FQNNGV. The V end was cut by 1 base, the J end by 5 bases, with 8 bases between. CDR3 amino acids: CASSLVGVETQYF. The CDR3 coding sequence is TGTGCCAGCAGCTTAGTCGGGGTGGAGACCCAGTACTTC.

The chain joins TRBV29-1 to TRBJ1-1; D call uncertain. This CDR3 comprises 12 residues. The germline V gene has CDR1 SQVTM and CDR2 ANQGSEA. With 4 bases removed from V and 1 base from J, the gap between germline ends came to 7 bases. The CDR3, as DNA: TGCAGCGTTGCCTTAGGGAACACTGAAGCTTTCTTT. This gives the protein CSVALGNTEAFF.

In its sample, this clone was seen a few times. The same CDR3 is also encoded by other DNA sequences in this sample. CDR3 sequence reads: CSVTSGSNEQFF. The DNA of the CDR3 is TGCAGCGTTACCTCAGGGAGCAATGAGCAGTTCTTC. The chain carries TRBV29-1 and TRBJ2-1; D is perhaps TRBD1 or TRBD2 (5 bases each). The CDR3 has 12 amino acids. V lost 5 bases to trimming and J lost 6 bases, with 11 bases between them. Germline CDR1 SQVTM, CDR2 ANQGSEA.

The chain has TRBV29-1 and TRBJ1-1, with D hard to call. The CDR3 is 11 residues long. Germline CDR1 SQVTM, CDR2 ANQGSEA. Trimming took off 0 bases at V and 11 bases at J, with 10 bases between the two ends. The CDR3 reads CSVEELGVAFF. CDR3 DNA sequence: TGCAGCGTTGAAGAGTTGGGCGTTGCTTTCTTT.

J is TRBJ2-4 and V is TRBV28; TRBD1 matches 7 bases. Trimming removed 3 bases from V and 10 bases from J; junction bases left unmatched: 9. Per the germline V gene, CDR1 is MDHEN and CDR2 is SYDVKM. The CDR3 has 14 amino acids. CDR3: CASSLVGQRDIQYF. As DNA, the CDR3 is TGTGCCAGCAGTTTGGTGGGACAGCGAGATATTCAGTACTTC.

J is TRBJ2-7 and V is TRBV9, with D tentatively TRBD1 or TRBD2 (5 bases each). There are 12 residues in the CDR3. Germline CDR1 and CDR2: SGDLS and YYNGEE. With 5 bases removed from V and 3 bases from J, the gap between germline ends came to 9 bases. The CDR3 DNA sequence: TGTGCCAGCAGTGGTGGGGGCTACGAGCAGTACTTC. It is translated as CASSGGGYEQYF.

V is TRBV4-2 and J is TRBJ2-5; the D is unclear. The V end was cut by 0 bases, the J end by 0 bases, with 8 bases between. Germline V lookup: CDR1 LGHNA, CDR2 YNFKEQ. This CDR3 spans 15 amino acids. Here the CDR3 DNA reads TGTGCCAGCAGCCAAGACCGCGCGGACCAAGAGACCCAGTACTTC. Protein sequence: CASSQDRADQETQYF.

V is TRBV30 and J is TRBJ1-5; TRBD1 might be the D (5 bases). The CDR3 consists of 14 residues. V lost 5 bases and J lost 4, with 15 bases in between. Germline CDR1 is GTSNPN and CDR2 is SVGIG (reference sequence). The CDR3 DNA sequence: TGTGCCTGGGGTCCGGGACCGCCAAATCAGCCCCAGCATTTT. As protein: CAWGPGPPNQPQHF.

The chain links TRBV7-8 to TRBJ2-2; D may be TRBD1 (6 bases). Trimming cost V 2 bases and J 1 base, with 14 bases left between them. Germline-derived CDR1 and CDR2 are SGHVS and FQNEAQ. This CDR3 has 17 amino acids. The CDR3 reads CASSLSQARGNTGELFF. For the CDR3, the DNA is TGTGCCAGCAGCTTATCCCAAGCCAGGGGGAACACCGGGGAGCTGTTTTTT.

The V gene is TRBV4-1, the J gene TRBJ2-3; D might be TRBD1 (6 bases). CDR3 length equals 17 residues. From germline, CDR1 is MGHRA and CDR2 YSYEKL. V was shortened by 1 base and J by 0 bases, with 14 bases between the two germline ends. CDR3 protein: CASSQVPGTTSTDTQYF. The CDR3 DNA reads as TGCGCCAGCAGCCAAGTTCCAGGGACAACTAGCACAGATACGCAGTATTTT.

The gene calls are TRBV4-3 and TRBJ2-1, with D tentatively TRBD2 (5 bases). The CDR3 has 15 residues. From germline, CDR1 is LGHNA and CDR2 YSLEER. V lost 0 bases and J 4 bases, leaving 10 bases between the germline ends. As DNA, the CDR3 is TGCGCCAGCAGCCAAGACGAGGGCGGTTACAATGAGCAGTTCTTC. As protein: CASSQDEGGYNEQFF.

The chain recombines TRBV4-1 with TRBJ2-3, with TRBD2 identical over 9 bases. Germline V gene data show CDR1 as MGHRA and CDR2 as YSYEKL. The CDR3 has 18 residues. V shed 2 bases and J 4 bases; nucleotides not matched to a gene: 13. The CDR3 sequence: CASSQPGVSGGQADTQYF. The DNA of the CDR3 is TGCGCCAGCAGCCAACCCGGTGTAAGCGGGGGGCAAGCAGATACGCAGTATTTT.

CDR3 amino acids: CSAWREMGGELFF. Here the CDR3 DNA reads TGCAGCGCCTGGCGTGAAATGGGGGGGGAGCTGTTTTTT. This rearrangement joins TRBV29-1 to TRBJ2-2; D is undetermined. Trimming removed 7 bases at V and 8 bases at J, with 17 bases between. CDR3 length: 13 amino acids. Germline values: CDR1 SQVTM, CDR2 ANQGSEA.

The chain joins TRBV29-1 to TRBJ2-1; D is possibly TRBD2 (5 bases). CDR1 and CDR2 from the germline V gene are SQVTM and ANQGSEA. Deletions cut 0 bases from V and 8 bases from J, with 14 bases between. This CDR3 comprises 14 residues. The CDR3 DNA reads TGCAGCGTTGAAGATAGGGCGCCTAGCTATGAGCAGTTCTTC. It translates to CSVEDRAPSYEQFF.

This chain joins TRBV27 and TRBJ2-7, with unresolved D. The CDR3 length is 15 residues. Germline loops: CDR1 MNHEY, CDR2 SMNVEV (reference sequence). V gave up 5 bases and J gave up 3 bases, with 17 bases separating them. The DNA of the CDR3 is TGTGCCAGCAGTGACCCTGACTCCCCGGGCTACGAGCAGTACTTC. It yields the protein CASSDPDSPGYEQYF.

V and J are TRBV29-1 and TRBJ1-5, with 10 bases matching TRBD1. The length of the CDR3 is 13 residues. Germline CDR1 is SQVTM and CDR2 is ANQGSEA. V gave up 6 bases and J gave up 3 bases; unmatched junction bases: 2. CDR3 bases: TGCAGCGTGGGGACAGGGGACAATCAGCCCCAGCATTTT. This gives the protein CSVGTGDNQPQHF.

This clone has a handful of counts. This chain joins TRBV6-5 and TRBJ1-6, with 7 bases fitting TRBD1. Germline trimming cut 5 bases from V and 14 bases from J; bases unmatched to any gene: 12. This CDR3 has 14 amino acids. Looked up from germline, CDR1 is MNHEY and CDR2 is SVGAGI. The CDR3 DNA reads TGTGCCAGCAGTCTAGGCAGGGGGTCGGGCACCCTCCACTTT. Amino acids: CASSLGRGSGTLHF.

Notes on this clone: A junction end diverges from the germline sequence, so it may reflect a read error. The CDR3 DNA reads TGTGCCAGCAGTTTCTATCAACAGATCAGGGGGCGAAGCTTT. Translated, it gives CASSFYQQIRGRSF. The V call is TRBV27, the J call TRBJ1-1; 8 bases fit TRBD1. Per germline, CDR1 MNHEY and CDR2 SMNVEV (reference sequence). The CDR3 is 14 amino acids.